This record looks at one T cell receptor (beta chain) sequence and its context. In germline, CDR1 is LNHDA, CDR2 SQIVND (reference sequence). Trimming pared 4 bases from V and 6 bases from J, leaving 12 bases between. The CDR3 is 13 residues long. The sample is drawn from a study of blood T cell repertoires in COVID-19. Study as a whole: Whether acute or convalescent, the COVID-19 samples came from the United States, Italy and Spain. PBMCs, B-cell-depleted T cells, or T cells provided the cDNA or gDNA that made up the material.

Per the authors' pipeline: Amplifying reference gene primers gave estimates of nucleated cell counts. Generated by immunoSEQ multiplex PCR, the TCRdb table keeps only in-frame clones and is missing some. The D gene and trimming were derived from the DNA, and the V and J assignments and clone size from that table. The sample holds about 70,000 clones, roughly 76% seen once. The chain couples TRBV19 to TRBJ2-5; weak D call: TRBD2 (5 bases). The sample was peripheral blood. This receptor was taken from a woman aged 80 or over with active or convalescent COVID-19. The CDR3 DNA sequence: TGTGCCAGTAGTAACGGGGTGTCGAAGACCCAGTACTTC. The encoded protein is CASSNGVSKTQYF.